The clone carrying this T cell receptor beta chain was picked up many times. Its specificity is not known. RNA transcripts provided the template for amplifying TCR beta CDR3 regions. After a first-round RT-PCR with HTBI primers, a second-round multiplex PCR was run. In TCRdb, the multiplex PCR reads were re-called with MiXCR into one record per CDR3 protein. The data contain roughly 300,000 distinct CDR3 sequences, roughly 16% of them seen just once; the ten biggest clones take up 9% to 15%. Approximately 10 ml of fresh blood yielded the PBMCs by density gradient. This specimen comes from a study of Graves' ophthalmopathy and Graves' hyperthyroidism. The CDR3 is 14 amino acids. CDR1 SGHRS and CDR2 YFSETQ come from the germline V gene. Deletions cut 4 bases from V and 8 bases from J, with 18 bases between. Regarding the study as a whole: Stable hyperthyroidism and ophthalmopathy were told apart by a 13-signature model, which achieved 87.88% sensitivity and around 80% specificity. The authors also found most expanded thyroid clonotypes above 0.001 frequency in blood.

Sequencing was carried out using peripheral blood. V usage is TRBV5-1 and J usage is TRBJ1-2; D possibly corresponds to TRBD1 (6 bases). The clonotype comes from an adult man with Graves' ophthalmopathy. The CDR3 loop is CASSAEGVSRGYTF. The CDR3 DNA reads TGCGCCAGCAGCGCCGAGGGGGTTTCAAGAGGCTACACCTTC.